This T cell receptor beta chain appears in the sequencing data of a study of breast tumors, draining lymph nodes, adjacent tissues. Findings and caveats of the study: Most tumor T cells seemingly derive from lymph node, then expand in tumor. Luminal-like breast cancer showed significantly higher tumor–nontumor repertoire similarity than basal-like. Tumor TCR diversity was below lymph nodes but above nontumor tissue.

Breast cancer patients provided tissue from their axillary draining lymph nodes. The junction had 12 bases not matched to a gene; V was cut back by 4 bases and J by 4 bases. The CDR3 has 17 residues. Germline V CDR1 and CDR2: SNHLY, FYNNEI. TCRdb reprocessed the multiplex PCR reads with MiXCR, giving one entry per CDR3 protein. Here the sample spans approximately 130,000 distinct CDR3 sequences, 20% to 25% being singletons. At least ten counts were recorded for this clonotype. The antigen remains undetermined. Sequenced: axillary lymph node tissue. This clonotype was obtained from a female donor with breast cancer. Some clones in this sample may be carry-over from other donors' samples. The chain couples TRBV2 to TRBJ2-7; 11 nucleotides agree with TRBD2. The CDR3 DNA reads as TGTGCCAGCAGTGGGGCTAGCGGGAGGCAATGGCAATACGAGCAGTACTTC. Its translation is CASSGASGRQWQYEQYF.